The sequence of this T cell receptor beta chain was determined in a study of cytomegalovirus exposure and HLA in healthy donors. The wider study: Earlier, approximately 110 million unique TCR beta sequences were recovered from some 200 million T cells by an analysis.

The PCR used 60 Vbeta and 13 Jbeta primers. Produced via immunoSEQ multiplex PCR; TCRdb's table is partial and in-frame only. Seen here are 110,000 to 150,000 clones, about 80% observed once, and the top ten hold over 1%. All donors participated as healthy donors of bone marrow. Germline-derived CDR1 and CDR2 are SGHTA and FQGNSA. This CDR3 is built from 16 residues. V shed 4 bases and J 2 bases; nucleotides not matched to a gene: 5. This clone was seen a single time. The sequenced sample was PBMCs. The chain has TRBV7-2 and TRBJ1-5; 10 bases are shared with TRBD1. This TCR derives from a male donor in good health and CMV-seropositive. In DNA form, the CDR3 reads TGTGCCAGCAGCTCCGGGACAGGGGTTGGCAATCAGCCCCAGCATTTT. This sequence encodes CASSSGTGVGNQPQHF.